Listed below are T cell receptor beta chains from one sample, sequenced in a study of blood T cell repertoires in COVID-19. This table comes from immunoSEQ multiplex PCR, and its TCRdb copy is limited to in-frame clones, with some not included. This sample carries about 490,000 clones, 70% to 90% of them seen once, and the ten largest clones take approximately 3.4%. Sequenced input: peripheral blood. Receptors were obtained from a human donor in a cohort sampled during active COVID-19. Each CDR3 is given with its conserved first and last residue. A D gene is named only where the DNA matches it firmly.

V	length	D	CDR3
TRBV9	15	TRBD2	CASSGTSGHQETQYF
TRBV7-8	16	-	CASSLIPLATNYGYTF
TRBV9	17	-	CASSVLKGGGANTEAFF
TRBV28	14	-	CASSLPALSNEQFF
TRBV11-2	17	-	CASSSGRGEGLDTEAFF
TRBV2	14	TRBD2	CASRRGSGTYEQYF
TRBV19	14	TRBD1	CASSLGQGNTEAFF
TRBV6-4	15	-	CASSEQGLETDTQYF
TRBV7-2	14	-	CASSSFGINQPQHF
TRBV7-2	18	-	CASSLFQVREAYNSPLHF
TRBV28	16	TRBD1	CASSWGDRANTGELFF